This T cell receptor (beta chain) was documented in a study of blood T cell repertoires in COVID-19. Study-wide background: Italy, Spain and the United States were the sources of the convalescent and acute COVID-19 samples.

TCRdb's table, derived via immunoSEQ multiplex PCR, lists solely in-frame clones and lacks some. The sample records over 200,000 clones, more than 75% being singletons. Trimming took 3 bases from V and 1 from J, leaving 19 bases between them. This CDR3 comprises 18 residues. Germline CDR1 reads SGDLS; CDR2 reads YYNGEE. This chain connects TRBV9 to TRBJ2-2, with TRBD2 as a possible D gene (7 bases). Sequencing was performed on peripheral blood. The source is a man in his forties or fifties with active or convalescent COVID-19. The CDR3 loop is CASSARRGETGNTGELFF. In nucleotides, the CDR3 is TGTGCCAGCAGCGCCCGACGGGGGGAGACAGGGAACACCGGGGAGCTGTTTTTT.